This T cell receptor beta chain was recorded in a study of glioma-infiltrating T cells. On this clonotype itself: The antigen remains unidentified. The junction does not match germline at one end; this may be a read error.

Overall study results and limits: Gliomas, especially low-grade, showed above-expected tissue-blood divergence; non-neoplastic patients showed below. Very few CDR3 sequences were shared between tissue and blood.

Using RNA template, CDR3s of TCR alpha and beta were amplified with iRepertoire arm-PCR. Input was roughly 100-450 ng of tissue mRNA or PBMC total RNA. TCRdb redid the calling of the multiplex PCR reads with MiXCR, one entry per CDR3 protein. Of some 6,000 distinct CDR3 sequences detected, over 25% appear once; the ten largest clones hold about 12%. The CDR3 loop spans 13 amino acids. CDR1 and CDR2 from the germline V gene are KGHSH and LQKENI. The sequencing sample was made of glioma tissue, nonneoplastic brain tissue, or PBMCs (not recorded which). The TCR comes from a human donor with low-grade glioma or glioblastoma, undergoing nonglioma brain surgery, or in good health (not recorded which). The V and J genes are TRBV18 and TRBJ1-2; D is unclear. CDR3 region: CASSPHNGKGYTF. The DNA for the CDR3 is TGTGCAAGCTCACCACATAATGGGAAAGGATACACCTTC.